This T cell receptor beta chain is from a study of breast tumors, draining lymph nodes, adjacent tissues. TCRdb called the multiplex PCR reads again in MiXCR, with one record for every CDR3 protein. This sample has roughly 80,000 distinct CDR3 sequences; about 21% occur once, and the top ten carry around 2.5%. This clonotype was seen repeatedly, ten times or more. The antigen is unknown. Study-wide results and caveats: Compared with lymph nodes, tumors were less diverse; compared with nontumor tissue, more.

The lymph nodes were axillary draining lymph nodes from breast cancer patients. The ends were cut back, 5 bases at V and 6 bases at J, with 7 bases in the middle. The CDR3 contains 11 residues. Germline loops: CDR1 MNHEY, CDR2 SVGEGT. The source of this sequence is a female donor with breast cancer. Some clones in this sample may be carry-over from other donors' samples. V gene TRBV6-2 or TRBV6-3 combines with J gene TRBJ1-2, with D unclear. Sequenced: axillary lymph node tissue. DNA for the CDR3: TGTGCCAGCAGTAACCAGAATGGCTACACCTTC. It codes for CASSNQNGYTF.